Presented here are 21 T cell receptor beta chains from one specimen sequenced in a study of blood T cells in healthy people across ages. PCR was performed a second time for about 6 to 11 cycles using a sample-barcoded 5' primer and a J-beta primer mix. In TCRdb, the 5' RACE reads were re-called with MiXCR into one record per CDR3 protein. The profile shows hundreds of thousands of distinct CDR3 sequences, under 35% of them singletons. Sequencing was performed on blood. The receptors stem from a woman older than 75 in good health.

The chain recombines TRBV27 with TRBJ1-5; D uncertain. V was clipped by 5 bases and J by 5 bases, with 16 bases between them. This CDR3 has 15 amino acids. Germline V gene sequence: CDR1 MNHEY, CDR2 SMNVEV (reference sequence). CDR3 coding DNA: TGTGCCAGCAGTCCGGGCCCCGGGCCCGATCAGCCCCAGCATTTT. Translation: CASSPGPGPDQPQHF.

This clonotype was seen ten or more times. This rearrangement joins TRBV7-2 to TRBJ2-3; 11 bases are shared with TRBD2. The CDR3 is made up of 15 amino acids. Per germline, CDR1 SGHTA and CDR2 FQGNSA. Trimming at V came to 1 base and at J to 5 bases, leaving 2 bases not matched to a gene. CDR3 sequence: CASSLVGTSGDTQYF. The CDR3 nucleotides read TGTGCCAGCAGCTTAGTGGGGACTAGCGGAGATACGCAGTATTTT. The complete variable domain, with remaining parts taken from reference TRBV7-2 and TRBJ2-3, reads GAGVSQSPSNKVTEKGKDVELRCDPISGHTALYWYRQSLGQGLEFLIYFQGNSAPDKSGLPSDRFSAERTGGSVSTLTIQRTQQEDSAVYLCASSLVGTSGDTQYFGPGTRLTVL.

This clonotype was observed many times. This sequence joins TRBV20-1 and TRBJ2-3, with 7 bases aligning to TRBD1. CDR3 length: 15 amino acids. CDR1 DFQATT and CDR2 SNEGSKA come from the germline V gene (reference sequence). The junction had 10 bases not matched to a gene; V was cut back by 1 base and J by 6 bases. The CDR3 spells CSARVGDSLLDTQYF. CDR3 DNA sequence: TGCAGTGCTAGAGTGGGGGACAGTCTATTGGATACGCAGTATTTT.

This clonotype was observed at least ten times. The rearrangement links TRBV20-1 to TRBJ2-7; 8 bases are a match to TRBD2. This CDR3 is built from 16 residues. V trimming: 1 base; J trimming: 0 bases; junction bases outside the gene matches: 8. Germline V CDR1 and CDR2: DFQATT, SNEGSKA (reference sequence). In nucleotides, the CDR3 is TGCAGTGCTAGAGGTGTACCGGGGGGGAGCTCCTACGAGCAGTACTTC. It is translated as CSARGVPGGSSYEQYF.

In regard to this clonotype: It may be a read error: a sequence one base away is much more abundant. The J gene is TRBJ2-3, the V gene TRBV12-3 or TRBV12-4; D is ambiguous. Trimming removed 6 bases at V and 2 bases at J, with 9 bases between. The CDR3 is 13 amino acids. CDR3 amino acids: CASRRGNTDTQYF. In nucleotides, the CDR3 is TGTGCCAGCAGGCGAGGAAACACAGATACGCAGTATTTT.

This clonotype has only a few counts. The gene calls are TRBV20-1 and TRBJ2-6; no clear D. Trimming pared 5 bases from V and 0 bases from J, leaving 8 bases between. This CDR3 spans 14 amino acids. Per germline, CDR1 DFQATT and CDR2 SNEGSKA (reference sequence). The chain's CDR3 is CSAPRGSGANVLTF. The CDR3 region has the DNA TGCAGTGCTCCCCGTGGCTCTGGGGCCAACGTCCTGACTTTC.

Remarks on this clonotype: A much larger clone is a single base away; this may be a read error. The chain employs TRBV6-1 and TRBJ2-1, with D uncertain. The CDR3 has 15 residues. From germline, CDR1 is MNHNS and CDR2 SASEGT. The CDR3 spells CASISVVSSHNEQFF. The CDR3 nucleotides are TGTGCCAGCATATCCGTGGTGAGCTCCCACAATGAGCAGTTCTTC.

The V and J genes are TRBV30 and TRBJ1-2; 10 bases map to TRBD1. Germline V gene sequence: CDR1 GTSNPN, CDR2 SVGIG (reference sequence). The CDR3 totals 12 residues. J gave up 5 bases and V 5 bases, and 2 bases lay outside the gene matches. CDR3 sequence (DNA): TGTGCCTGGTGGACAGGGGGATATGGCTACACCTTC. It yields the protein CAWWTGGYGYTF.

The CDR3 DNA reads as TGTGCCAGCAGCTCGCAACCCGGGACACGGATCCAAGAGACCCAGTACTTC. Translated: CASSSQPGTRIQETQYF. V usage is TRBV11-2 and J usage is TRBJ2-5; TRBD1 is a possible D gene (6 bases). The germline V and J ends were trimmed by 4 bases and 1 base, with 19 bases remaining between them. The CDR3 covers 17 residues. CDR1 is SGHAT, CDR2 FQNNGV, per germline.

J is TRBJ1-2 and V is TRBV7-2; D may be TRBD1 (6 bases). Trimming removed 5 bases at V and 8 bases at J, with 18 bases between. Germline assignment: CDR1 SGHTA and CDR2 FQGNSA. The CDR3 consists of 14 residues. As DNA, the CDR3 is TGTGCCAGCAGCAGCTTAGGGGGGGAAGAGGGCTACACCTTC. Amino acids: CASSSLGGEEGYTF.

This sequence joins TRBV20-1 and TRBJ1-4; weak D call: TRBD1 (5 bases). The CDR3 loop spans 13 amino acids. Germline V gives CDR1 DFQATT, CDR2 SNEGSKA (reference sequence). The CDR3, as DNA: TGCGGAAGTGGGCGGGCAGGGACTGAAAAACTGTTTTTT. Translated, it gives CGSGRAGTEKLFF.

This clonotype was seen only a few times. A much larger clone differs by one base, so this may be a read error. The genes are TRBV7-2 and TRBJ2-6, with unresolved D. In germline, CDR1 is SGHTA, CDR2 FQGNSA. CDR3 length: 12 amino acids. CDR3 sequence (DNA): TGTGCCAGCAGCTTATCCTGGCACGTCCGGACTTTC. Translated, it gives CASSLSWHVRTF.

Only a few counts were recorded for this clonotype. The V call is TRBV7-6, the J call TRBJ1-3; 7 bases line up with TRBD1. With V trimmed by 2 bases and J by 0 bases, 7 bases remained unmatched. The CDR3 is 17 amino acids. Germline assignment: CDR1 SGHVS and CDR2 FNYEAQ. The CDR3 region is CASSLPQTGSSGNTIYF. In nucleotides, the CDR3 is TGTGCCAGCAGCTTACCCCAGACAGGGAGCTCTGGAAACACCATATATTTT. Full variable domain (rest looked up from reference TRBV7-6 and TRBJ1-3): GAGVSQSPRYKVTKRGQDVALRCDPISGHVSLYWYRQALGQGPEFLTYFNYEAQQDKSGLPNDRFSAERPEGSISTLTIQRTEQRDSAMYRCASSLPQTGSSGNTIYFGEGSWLTVV.

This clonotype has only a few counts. CDR3 region: CASSVGTGSNTGELFF. CDR3 nucleotide sequence: TGTGCCAGCAGCGTAGGTACGGGGTCGAACACCGGGGAGCTGTTTTTT. V usage is TRBV9 and J usage is TRBJ2-2; a possible D gene is TRBD2 (5 bases). Deletions cut 0 bases from V and 0 bases from J, with 9 bases between. This CDR3 is built from 16 residues. Germline loops: CDR1 SGDLS, CDR2 YYNGEE.

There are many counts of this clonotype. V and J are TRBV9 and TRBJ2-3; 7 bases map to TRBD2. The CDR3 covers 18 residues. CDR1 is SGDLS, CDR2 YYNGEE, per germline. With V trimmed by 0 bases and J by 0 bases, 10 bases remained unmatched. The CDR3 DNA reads TGTGCCAGCAGCGTAGCCCCCATAGCGGGTTCTAGCACAGATACGCAGTATTTT. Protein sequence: CASSVAPIAGSSTDTQYF. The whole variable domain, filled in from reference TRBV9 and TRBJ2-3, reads DSGVTQTPKHLITATGQRVTLRCSPRSGDLSVYWYQQSLDQGLQFLIQYYNGEERAKGNILERFSAQQFPDLHSELNLSSLELGDSALYFCASSVAPIAGSSTDTQYFGPGTRLTVL.

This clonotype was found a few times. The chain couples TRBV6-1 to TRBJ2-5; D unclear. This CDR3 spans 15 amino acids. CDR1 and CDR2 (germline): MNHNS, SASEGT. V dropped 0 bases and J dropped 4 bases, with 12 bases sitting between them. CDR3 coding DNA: TGTGCCAGCAGTGAAGCCCGGACGGTTCCAGAGACCCAGTACTTC. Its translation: CASSEARTVPETQYF.

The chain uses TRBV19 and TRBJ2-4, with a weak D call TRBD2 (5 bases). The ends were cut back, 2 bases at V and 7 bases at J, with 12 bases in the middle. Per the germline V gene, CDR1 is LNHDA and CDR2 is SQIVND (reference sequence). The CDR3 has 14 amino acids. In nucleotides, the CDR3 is TGTGCCAGTAGTATATCCCGGGATATGAACATTCAGTACTTC. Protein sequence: CASSISRDMNIQYF.

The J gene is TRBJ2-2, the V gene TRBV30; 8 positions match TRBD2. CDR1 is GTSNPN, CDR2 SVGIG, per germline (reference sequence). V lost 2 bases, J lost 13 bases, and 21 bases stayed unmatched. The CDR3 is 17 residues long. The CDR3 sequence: CAWSFSPLAGGYGWLFF. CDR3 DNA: TGTGCCTGGAGTTTTTCCCCTTTGGCGGGGGGCTATGGGTGGCTGTTTTTT.

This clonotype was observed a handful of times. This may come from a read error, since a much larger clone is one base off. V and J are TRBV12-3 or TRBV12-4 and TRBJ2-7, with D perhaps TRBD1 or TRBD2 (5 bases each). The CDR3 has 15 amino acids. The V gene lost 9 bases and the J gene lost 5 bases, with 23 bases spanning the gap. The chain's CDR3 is CARSRWDRRRNEQYF. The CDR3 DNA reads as TGTGCCAGGAGCCGATGGGACCGGCGTAGAAACGAGCAGTACTTC.

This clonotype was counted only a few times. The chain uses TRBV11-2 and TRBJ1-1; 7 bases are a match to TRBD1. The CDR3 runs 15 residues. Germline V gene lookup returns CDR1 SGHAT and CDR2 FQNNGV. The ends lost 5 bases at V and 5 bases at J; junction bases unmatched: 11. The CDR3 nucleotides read TGTGCCAGCAGCACCACACAGGGGATACGAACTGAAGCTTTCTTT. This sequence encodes CASSTTQGIRTEAFF.

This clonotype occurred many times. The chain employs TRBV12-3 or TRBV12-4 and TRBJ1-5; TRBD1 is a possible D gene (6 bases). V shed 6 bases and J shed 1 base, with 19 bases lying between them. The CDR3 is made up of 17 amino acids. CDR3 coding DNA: TGTGCCAGCAGCATTGGGGGCCCGGGATTCAGCAATCAGCCCCAGCATTTT. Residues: CASSIGGPGFSNQPQHF.